These T cell receptor beta chains were read from a single sample in a study of blood T cell repertoires in COVID-19. Clones were read by immunoSEQ multiplex PCR, and TCRdb kept only the in-frame ones, dropping some. In the table there are 130,000 to 150,000 clones, roughly 88% of which are singletons. Sample: peripheral blood. The receptor set was obtained from a man between 65 and 80 years old with acute or convalescent COVID-19. The CDR3 runs from the conserved cysteine through the conserved F or W. A D gene is named only where the DNA matches it firmly. Size values are once, few and many counts, or a class for expanded clones, and some rows have none.

j_gene: TRBJ2-3
d_gene: -
abundance: -
v_gene: TRBV7-9
CDR3aa: CASSLAETGLTQYF
CDR3nt: TGTGCCAGCAGCTTAGCGGAGACAGGTCTGACGCAGTATTTT

j_gene: TRBJ1-2
d_gene: -
abundance: -
v_gene: TRBV28
CDR3aa: CASSRDTYGYTF
CDR3nt: TGTGCCAGCAGTCGGGACACTTATGGCTACACCTTC

j_gene: TRBJ1-1
d_gene: -
abundance: -
v_gene: TRBV3-1/TRBV3-2
CDR3aa: CASSHRDMVTEAFF
CDR3nt: TGTGCCAGCAGCCATAGGGACATGGTAACTGAAGCTTTCTTT

j_gene: TRBJ2-1
d_gene: -
abundance: -
v_gene: TRBV9
CDR3aa: CASSVGVRGGLSYNEQFF
CDR3nt: TGTGCCAGCAGCGTAGGAGTTCGAGGCGGCCTCTCCTACAATGAGCAGTTCTTC

j_gene: TRBJ2-7
d_gene: -
abundance: -
v_gene: TRBV18
CDR3aa: CASSTRSGEQYF
CDR3nt: TGTGCCAGCTCAACAAGGTCGGGAGAGCAGTACTTC

j_gene: TRBJ2-7
d_gene: -
abundance: -
v_gene: TRBV2
CDR3aa: CASSYDRSYEQYF
CDR3nt: TGTGCCAGCAGTTATGACAGGTCCTACGAGCAGTACTTC

j_gene: TRBJ2-7
d_gene: -
abundance: -
v_gene: TRBV30
CDR3aa: CARSGSYGGQDF
CDR3nt: TGTGCTAGATCTGGGTCTTACGGCGGGCAGGACTTC

j_gene: TRBJ1-3
d_gene: -
abundance: -
v_gene: TRBV6-5
CDR3aa: CASSSPAGSGNTIYF
CDR3nt: TGTGCCAGCAGCTCTCCGGCGGGGAGTGGAAACACCATATATTTT

j_gene: TRBJ1-4
d_gene: -
abundance: -
v_gene: TRBV6-2/TRBV6-3
CDR3aa: CASSYSTGGVDEKLFF
CDR3nt: TGTGCCAGCAGTTACTCGACGGGGGGCGTGGATGAAAAACTGTTTTTT

j_gene: TRBJ2-3
d_gene: TRBD1
abundance: once
v_gene: TRBV6-1
CDR3aa: CASSSDRDRTDTQYF
CDR3nt: TGTGCCAGCAGTTCGGACAGGGACCGCACAGATACGCAGTATTTT

j_gene: TRBJ1-5
d_gene: -
abundance: -
v_gene: TRBV24-1
CDR3aa: CATSDSRQSIQPQHF
CDR3nt: TGTGCCACCAGTGATTCTCGACAGTCTATCCAGCCCCAGCATTTT

j_gene: TRBJ1-1
d_gene: -
abundance: -
v_gene: TRBV7-3
CDR3aa: CASSLGQNTEAFF
CDR3nt: TGTGCCAGCAGCCTGGGACAGAACACTGAAGCTTTCTTT

j_gene: TRBJ2-7
d_gene: -
abundance: -
v_gene: TRBV6-5
CDR3aa: CASSYSSSVRSYEQYF
CDR3nt: TGTGCCAGCAGTTACTCGTCTAGCGTACGCTCCTACGAGCAGTACTTC

j_gene: TRBJ1-5
d_gene: -
abundance: -
v_gene: TRBV28
CDR3aa: CASVGGHQPQHF
CDR3nt: TGTGCCAGCGTGGGGGGGCATCAGCCCCAGCATTTT

j_gene: TRBJ1-1
d_gene: TRBD1
abundance: -
v_gene: TRBV5-1
CDR3aa: CASSTGQGNGNTEAFF
CDR3nt: TGCGCCAGCAGCACGGGACAGGGGAATGGGAACACTGAAGCTTTCTTT

j_gene: TRBJ2-4
d_gene: TRBD2
abundance: -
v_gene: TRBV20-1
CDR3aa: CSASARGGRLAKNIQYF
CDR3nt: TGCAGTGCTAGTGCCCGGGGGGGGCGATTAGCCAAAAACATTCAGTACTTC

j_gene: TRBJ2-7
d_gene: -
abundance: -
v_gene: TRBV4-1
CDR3aa: CASSHSLNGGAYEQYF
CDR3nt: TGCGCCAGCAGCCACTCCCTTAATGGGGGCGCATACGAGCAGTACTTC

j_gene: TRBJ2-1
d_gene: TRBD1
abundance: -
v_gene: TRBV7-9
CDR3aa: CASSLTGAGNEQFF
CDR3nt: TGTGCCAGCAGCCTGACAGGGGCGGGCAATGAGCAGTTCTTC

j_gene: TRBJ2-1
d_gene: TRBD2
abundance: -
v_gene: TRBV10-1
CDR3aa: CASSGTSGRRSYNEQFF
CDR3nt: TGCGCCAGCAGTGGTACTAGCGGGAGACGCTCCTACAATGAGCAGTTCTTC

j_gene: TRBJ1-2
d_gene: TRBD1
abundance: -
v_gene: TRBV2
CDR3aa: CASSSTGQGYGYTF
CDR3nt: TGTGCCAGCAGCTCAACCGGACAGGGCTATGGCTACACCTTC

j_gene: TRBJ1-1
d_gene: TRBD1
abundance: -
v_gene: TRBV19
CDR3aa: CASSIRDRGLGNTEAFF
CDR3nt: TGTGCCAGTAGTATCCGGGACAGGGGGCTAGGGAACACTGAAGCTTTCTTT

j_gene: TRBJ2-1
d_gene: TRBD2
abundance: -
v_gene: TRBV9
CDR3aa: CASSVALAGGLSEQFF
CDR3nt: TGTGCCAGCAGCGTAGCTCTAGCGGGAGGACTGAGTGAGCAGTTCTTC

j_gene: TRBJ2-3
d_gene: TRBD2
abundance: -
v_gene: TRBV10-3
CDR3aa: CAIRGTSGSVTDTQYF
CDR3nt: TGTGCCATCAGGGGGACTAGCGGGAGCGTCACAGATACGCAGTATTTT

j_gene: TRBJ2-1
d_gene: -
abundance: -
v_gene: TRBV5-1
CDR3aa: CASSPWGQEGNEQFF
CDR3nt: TGCGCCAGCAGCCCCTGGGGGCAGGAAGGCAATGAGCAGTTCTTC

j_gene: TRBJ2-1
d_gene: TRBD2
abundance: -
v_gene: TRBV6-5
CDR3aa: CASAKWGGSYNEQFF
CDR3nt: TGTGCCAGCGCAAAATGGGGGGGCTCCTACAATGAGCAGTTCTTC

j_gene: TRBJ2-5
d_gene: -
abundance: -
v_gene: TRBV6-6
CDR3aa: CASSLGTGLGETQYF
CDR3nt: TGTGCCAGCAGTTTGGGTACAGGGCTTGGGGAGACCCAGTACTTC

j_gene: TRBJ1-6
d_gene: -
abundance: -
v_gene: TRBV6-5
CDR3aa: CASSFRDSPLHF
CDR3nt: TGTGCCAGCAGCTTTAGAGATTCACCCCTCCACTTT

j_gene: TRBJ1-5
d_gene: -
abundance: -
v_gene: TRBV10-3
CDR3aa: CAISEEGAKVQPQHF
CDR3nt: TGTGCCATCAGTGAGGAAGGGGCGAAGGTTCAGCCCCAGCATTTT

j_gene: TRBJ2-1
d_gene: TRBD2
abundance: -
v_gene: TRBV6-6
CDR3aa: CASSPPAGLAGGTYNEQFF
CDR3nt: TGTGCCAGCAGTCCCCCCGCCGGGCTAGCGGGGGGCACATACAATGAGCAGTTCTTC

j_gene: TRBJ1-2
d_gene: TRBD1
abundance: -
v_gene: TRBV18
CDR3aa: CASSPQKTGAPENGYTF
CDR3nt: TGTGCCAGCTCACCACAAAAAACAGGGGCGCCGGAGAATGGCTACACCTTC

j_gene: TRBJ2-2
d_gene: -
abundance: -
v_gene: TRBV19
CDR3aa: CASSVEGARDTGELFF
CDR3nt: TGTGCCAGTAGCGTGGAGGGGGCTCGGGACACCGGGGAGCTGTTTTTT

j_gene: TRBJ1-5
d_gene: TRBD1
abundance: once
v_gene: TRBV30
CDR3aa: CAWSPGQGVQPQHF
CDR3nt: TGTGCCTGGAGTCCAGGACAGGGGGTTCAGCCCCAGCATTTT

j_gene: TRBJ2-2
d_gene: -
abundance: -
v_gene: TRBV7-9
CDR3aa: CASSLGQATGELFF
CDR3nt: TGTGCCAGCAGCTTAGGACAGGCCACCGGGGAGCTGTTTTTT